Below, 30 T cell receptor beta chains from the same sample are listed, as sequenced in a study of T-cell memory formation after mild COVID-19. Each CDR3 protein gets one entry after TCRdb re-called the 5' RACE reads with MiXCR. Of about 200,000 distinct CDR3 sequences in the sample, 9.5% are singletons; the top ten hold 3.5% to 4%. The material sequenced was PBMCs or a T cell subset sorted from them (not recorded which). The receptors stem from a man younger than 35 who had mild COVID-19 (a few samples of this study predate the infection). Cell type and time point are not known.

This chain's CDR3 is CASRKPGQGLLHCPFF. The CDR3 DNA is TGTGCCAGCAGAAAACCTGGACAGGGCTTGCTACATTGTCCGTTCTTC. The rearrangement joins TRBV7-9 to TRBJ2-1; TRBD1 matches at 8 bases. The CDR3 has 16 amino acids. Trimming removed 6 bases from V and 15 bases from J; junction bases left unmatched: 22. Looked up from germline, CDR1 is SEHNR and CDR2 is FQNEAQ (reference sequence).

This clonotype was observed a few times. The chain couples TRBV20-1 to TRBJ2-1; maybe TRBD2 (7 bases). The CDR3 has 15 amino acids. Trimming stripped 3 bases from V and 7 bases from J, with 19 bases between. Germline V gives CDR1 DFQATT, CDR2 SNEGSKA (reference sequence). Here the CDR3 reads CSASPGGGGLNEQFF. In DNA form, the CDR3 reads TGCAGTGCTAGCCCCGGCGGCGGGGGCCTTAATGAGCAGTTCTTC.

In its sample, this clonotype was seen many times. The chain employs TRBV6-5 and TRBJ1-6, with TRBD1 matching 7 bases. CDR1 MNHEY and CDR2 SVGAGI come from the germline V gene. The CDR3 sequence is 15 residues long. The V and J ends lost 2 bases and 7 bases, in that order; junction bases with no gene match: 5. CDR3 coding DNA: TGTGCCAGCAGTTACACAGGGGTTCTGAATTCACCCCTCCACTTT. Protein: CASSYTGVLNSPLHF.

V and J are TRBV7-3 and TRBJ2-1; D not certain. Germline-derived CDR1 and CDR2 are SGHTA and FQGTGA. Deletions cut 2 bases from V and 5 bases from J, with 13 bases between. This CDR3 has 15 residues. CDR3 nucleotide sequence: TGTGCCAGCAGCTTAGTACCCTCTCTGGACAATGAGCAGTTCTTC. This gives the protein CASSLVPSLDNEQFF. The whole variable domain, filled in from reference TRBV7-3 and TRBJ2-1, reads GAGVSQTPSNKVTEKGKYVELRCDPISGHTALYWYRQSLGQGPEFLIYFQGTGAADDSGLPNDRFFAVRPEGSVSTLKIQRTERGDSAVYLCASSLVPSLDNEQFFGPGTRLTVL.

The CDR3 DNA is TGTGCCAGCTCACCAAATCCAGGCAATGAAGCTTTCTTT. Translation: CASSPNPGNEAFF. This chain uses TRBV18 with TRBJ1-1; D unresolved. Germline V lookup: CDR1 KGHSH, CDR2 LQKENI. This CDR3 comprises 13 residues. Trimming cost V 2 bases and J 7 bases, with 11 bases left between them.

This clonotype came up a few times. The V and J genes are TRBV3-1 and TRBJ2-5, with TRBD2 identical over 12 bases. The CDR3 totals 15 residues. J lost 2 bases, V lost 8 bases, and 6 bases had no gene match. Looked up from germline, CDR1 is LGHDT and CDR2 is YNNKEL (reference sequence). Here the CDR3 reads CASALAGGPQETQYF. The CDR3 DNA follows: TGTGCCAGCGCTCTAGCGGGGGGGCCTCAAGAGACCCAGTACTTC.

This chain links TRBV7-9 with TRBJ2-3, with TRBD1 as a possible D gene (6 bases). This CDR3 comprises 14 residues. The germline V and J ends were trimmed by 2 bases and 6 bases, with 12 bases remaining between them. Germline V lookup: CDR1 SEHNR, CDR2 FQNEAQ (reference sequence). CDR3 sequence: CASSLHRERDTQYF. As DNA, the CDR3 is TGTGCCAGCAGCTTACACAGGGAGCGGGATACGCAGTATTTT.

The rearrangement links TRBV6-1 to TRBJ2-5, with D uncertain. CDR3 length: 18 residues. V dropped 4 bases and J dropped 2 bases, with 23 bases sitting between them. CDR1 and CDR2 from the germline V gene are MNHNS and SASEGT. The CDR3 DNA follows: TGTGCCAGCAGTGGGGAATCGGCCCGGCTCCTACGACAAGAGACCCAGTACTTC. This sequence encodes CASSGESARLLRQETQYF.

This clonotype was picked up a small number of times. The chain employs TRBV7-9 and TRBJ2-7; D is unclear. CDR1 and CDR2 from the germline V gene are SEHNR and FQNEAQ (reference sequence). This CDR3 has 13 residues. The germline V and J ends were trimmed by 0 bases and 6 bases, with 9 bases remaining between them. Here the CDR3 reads CASSLASVGEQYF. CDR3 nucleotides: TGTGCCAGCAGCTTAGCGTCCGTGGGCGAGCAGTACTTC.

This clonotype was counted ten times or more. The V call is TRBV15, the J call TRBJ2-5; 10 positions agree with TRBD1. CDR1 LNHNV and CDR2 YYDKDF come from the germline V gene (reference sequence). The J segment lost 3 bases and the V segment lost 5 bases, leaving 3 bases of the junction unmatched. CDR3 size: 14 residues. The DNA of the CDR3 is TGTGCCACCAGCGGCGGGACAGGGGAAGAGACCCAGTACTTC. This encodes CATSGGTGEETQYF.

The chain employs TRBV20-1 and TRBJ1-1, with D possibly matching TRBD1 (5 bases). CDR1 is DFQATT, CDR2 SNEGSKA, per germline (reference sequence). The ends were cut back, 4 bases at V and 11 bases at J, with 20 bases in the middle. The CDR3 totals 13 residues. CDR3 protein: CSATTENGRRAFF. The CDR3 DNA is TGCAGTGCTACGACAGAGAACGGGAGGAGGGCTTTCTTT.

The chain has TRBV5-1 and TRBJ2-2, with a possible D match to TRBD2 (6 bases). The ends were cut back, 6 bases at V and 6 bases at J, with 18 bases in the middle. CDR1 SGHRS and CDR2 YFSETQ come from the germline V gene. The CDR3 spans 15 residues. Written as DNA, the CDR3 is TGCGCCAGCAACCGGGAGTTTACTACCGCCGGGGAGCTGTTTTTT. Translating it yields CASNREFTTAGELFF.

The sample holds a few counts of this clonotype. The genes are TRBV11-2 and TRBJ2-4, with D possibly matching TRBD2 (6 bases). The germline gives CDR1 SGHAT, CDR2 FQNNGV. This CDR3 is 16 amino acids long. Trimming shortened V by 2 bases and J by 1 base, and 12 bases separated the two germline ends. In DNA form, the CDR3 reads TGTGCCAGCAGCTTATTCTCAGGGAGGGCCAAAAACATTCAGTACTTC. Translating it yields CASSLFSGRAKNIQYF.

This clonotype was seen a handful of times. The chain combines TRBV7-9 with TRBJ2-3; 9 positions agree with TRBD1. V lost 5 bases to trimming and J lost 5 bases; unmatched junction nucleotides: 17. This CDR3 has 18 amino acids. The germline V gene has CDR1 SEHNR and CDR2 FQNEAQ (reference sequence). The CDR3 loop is CASSPHPGTGSSGDTQYF. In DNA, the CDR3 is TGTGCCAGCAGCCCGCACCCCGGGACAGGGTCTTCAGGAGATACGCAGTATTTT. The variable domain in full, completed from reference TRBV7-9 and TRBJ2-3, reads DTGVSQNPRHKITKRGQNVTFRCDPISEHNRLYWYRQTLGQGPEFLTYFQNEAQLEKSRLLSDRFSAERPKGSFSTLEIQRTEQGDSAMYLCASSPHPGTGSSGDTQYFGPGTRLTVL.

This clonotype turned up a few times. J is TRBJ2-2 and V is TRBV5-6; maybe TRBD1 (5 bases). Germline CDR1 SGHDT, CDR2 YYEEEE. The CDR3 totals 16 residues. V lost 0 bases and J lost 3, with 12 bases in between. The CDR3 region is CASSLEAGWYTGELFF. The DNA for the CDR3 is TGTGCCAGCAGCTTGGAGGCAGGGTGGTACACCGGGGAGCTGTTTTTT.

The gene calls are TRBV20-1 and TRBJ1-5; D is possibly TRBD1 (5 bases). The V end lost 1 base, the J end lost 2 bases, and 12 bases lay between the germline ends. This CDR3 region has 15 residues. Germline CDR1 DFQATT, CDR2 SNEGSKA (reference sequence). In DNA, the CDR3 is TGCAGTGCTAGAGTGAGGGGACTGCGCAATCAGCCCCAGCATTTT. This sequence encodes CSARVRGLRNQPQHF.

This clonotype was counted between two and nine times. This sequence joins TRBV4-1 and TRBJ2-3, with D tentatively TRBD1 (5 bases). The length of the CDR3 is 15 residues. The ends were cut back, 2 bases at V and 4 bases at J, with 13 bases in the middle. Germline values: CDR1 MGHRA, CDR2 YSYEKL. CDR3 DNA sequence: TGCGCCAGCAGCCAAAGGACAAGGGCCCCAGATACGCAGTATTTT. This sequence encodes CASSQRTRAPDTQYF.

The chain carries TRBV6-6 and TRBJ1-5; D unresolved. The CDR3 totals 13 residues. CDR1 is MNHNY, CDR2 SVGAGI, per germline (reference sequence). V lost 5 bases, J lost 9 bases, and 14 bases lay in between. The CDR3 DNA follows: TGTGCCAGCAGTCCGCAGGCATTGGGGCCCCAGCATTTT. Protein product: CASSPQALGPQHF.

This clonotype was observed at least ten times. In DNA form, the CDR3 reads TGCGCCAGCAGCCAAGGGTGGAGAGGGACCCAGTACTTC. It is translated as CASSQGWRGTQYF. V and J are TRBV4-1 and TRBJ2-5; D unresolved. The CDR3 is made up of 13 amino acids. The V gene's germline CDR1 is MGHRA and CDR2 YSYEKL. Trimming pared 1 base from V and 7 bases from J, leaving 10 bases between.

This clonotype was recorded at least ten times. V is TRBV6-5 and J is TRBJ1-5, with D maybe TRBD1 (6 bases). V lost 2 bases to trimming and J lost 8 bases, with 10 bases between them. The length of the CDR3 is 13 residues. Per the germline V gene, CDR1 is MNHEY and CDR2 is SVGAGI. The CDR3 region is CASSYRGREPQHF. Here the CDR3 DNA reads TGTGCCAGCAGTTACCGGGGGCGTGAGCCCCAGCATTTT.

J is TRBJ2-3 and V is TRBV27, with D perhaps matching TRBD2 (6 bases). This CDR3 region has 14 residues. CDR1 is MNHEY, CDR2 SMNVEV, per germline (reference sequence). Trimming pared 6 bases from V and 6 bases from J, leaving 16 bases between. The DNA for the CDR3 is TGTGCCAGCAGAACTCGACTAGACCCCGATACGCAGTATTTT. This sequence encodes CASRTRLDPDTQYF.

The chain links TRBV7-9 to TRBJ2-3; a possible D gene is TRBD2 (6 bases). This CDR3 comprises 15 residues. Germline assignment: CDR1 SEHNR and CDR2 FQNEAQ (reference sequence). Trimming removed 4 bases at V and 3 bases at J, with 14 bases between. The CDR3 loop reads CASSSTGLLTDTQYF. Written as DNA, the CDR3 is TGTGCCAGCAGCTCCACGGGACTTCTGACAGATACGCAGTATTTT. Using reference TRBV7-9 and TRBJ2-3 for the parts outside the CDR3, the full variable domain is DTGVSQNPRHKITKRGQNVTFRCDPISEHNRLYWYRQTLGQGPEFLTYFQNEAQLEKSRLLSDRFSAERPKGSFSTLEIQRTEQGDSAMYLCASSSTGLLTDTQYFGPGTRLTVL.

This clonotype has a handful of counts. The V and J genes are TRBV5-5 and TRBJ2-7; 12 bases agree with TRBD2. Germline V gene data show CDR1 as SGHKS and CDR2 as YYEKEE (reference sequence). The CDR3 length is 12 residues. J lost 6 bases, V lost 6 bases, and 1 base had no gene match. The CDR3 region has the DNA TGTGCCAGCAAACTAGCGGGGGGCGAGCAGTACGTC. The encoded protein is CASKLAGGEQYV.

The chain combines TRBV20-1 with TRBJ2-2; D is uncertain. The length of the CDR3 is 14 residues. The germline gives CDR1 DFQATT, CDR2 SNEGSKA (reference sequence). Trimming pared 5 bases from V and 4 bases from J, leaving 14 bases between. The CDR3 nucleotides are TGCAGTGCTTGTCCTACGGATTCCACCGGGGAGCTGTTTTTT. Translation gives CSACPTDSTGELFF.

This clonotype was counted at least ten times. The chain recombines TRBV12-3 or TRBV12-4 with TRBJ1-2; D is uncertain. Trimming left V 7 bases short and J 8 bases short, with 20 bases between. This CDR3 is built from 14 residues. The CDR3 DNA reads TGTGCCAGCACCATAGAAAGGGCCGCGAGGGGCTACACCTTC. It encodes CASTIERAARGYTF.

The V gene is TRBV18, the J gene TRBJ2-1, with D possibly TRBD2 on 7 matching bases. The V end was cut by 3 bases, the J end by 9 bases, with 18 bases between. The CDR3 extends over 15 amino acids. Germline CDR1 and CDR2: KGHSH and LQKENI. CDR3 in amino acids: CASSPEGGAGGEQFF. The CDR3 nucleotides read TGTGCCAGCTCACCGGAGGGGGGGGCTGGAGGTGAGCAGTTCTTC.

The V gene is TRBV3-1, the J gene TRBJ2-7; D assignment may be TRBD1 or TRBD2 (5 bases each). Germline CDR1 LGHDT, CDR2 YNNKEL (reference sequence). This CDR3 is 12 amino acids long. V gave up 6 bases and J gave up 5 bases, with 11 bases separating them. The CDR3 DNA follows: TGTGCCAGCAGGTCGAGGGGCCACGAGCAGTACTTC. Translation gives CASRSRGHEQYF.

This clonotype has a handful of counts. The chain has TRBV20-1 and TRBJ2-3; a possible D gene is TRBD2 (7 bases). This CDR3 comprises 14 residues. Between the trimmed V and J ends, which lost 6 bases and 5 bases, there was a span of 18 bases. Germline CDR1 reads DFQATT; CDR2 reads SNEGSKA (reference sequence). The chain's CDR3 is CSAAGGGIGDTQYF. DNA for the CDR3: TGCAGTGCCGCGGGCGGGGGCATCGGAGATACGCAGTATTTT.

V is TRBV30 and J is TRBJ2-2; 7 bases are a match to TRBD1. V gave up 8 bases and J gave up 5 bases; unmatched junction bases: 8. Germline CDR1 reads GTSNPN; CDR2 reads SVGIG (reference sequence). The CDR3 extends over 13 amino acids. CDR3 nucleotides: TGTGCCCGCCGGGACAGTAGGACCGGGGAGCTGTTTTTT. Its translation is CARRDSRTGELFF. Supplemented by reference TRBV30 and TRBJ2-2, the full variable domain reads SQTIHQWPATLVQPVGSPLSLECTVEGTSNPNLYWYRQAAGRGLQLLFYSVGIGQISSEVPQNLSASRPQDRQFILSSKKLLLSDSGFYLCARRDSRTGELFFGEGSRLTVL.

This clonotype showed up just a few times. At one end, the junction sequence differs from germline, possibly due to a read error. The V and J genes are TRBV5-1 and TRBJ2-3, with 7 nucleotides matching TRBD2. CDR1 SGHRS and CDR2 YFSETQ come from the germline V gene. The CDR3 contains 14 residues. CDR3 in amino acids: CATSTLAGEDTQYF. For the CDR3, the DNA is TGCGCCACCAGCACCCTCGCGGGGGAGGATACGCAGTATTTT.